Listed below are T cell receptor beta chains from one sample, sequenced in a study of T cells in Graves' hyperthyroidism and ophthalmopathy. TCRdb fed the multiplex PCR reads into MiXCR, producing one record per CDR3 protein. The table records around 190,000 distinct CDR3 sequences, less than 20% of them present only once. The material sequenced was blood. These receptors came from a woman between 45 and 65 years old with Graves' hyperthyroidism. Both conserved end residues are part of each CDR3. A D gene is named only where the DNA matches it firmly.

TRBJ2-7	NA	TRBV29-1	CSVRISYEQYF
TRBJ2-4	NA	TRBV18	CASSPGVQRSKNIQYF
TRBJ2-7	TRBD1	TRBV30	CAWSATGDEQYF
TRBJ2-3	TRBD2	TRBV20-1	CSARGLAGSADTQYF
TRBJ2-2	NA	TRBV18	CASSPELIPPGELFF
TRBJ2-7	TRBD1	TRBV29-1	CSVEGRTGGDYEQYF
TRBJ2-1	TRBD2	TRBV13	CASTAGDKGPEQFF
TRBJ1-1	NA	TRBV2	CASSLGGVMNTEAFF
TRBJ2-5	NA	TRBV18	CASSPGQLGPETQYF
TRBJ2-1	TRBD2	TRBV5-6	CASSFGREVEQFF
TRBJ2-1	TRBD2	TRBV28	CASSSVAGRDYNEQFF